This T cell receptor (beta chain) was recovered during a study of cytomegalovirus exposure and HLA in healthy donors. Losses at the gene ends were 4 bases for V and 3 bases for J; bases not matched to a gene: 1. CDR3 length equals 13 residues. Per germline, CDR1 SGHRS and CDR2 YFSETQ. As regards this clone: The sample holds other DNA sequences that translate to the same CDR3.

TCRdb's copy holds only in-frame clones and misses some; the assay was immunoSEQ multiplex PCR. Of 300,000 to 450,000 clones listed, roughly 85% are singletons. The sample consisted of PBMCs. The chain couples TRBV5-1 to TRBJ2-5, with 9 bases lining up with TRBD2. This receptor was identified in a young woman in good health and CMV-seronegative. CDR3 sequence (DNA): TGCGCCAGCAGCAGACTAGCGGAAGAGACCCAGTACTTC. Amino acid sequence: CASSRLAEETQYF.